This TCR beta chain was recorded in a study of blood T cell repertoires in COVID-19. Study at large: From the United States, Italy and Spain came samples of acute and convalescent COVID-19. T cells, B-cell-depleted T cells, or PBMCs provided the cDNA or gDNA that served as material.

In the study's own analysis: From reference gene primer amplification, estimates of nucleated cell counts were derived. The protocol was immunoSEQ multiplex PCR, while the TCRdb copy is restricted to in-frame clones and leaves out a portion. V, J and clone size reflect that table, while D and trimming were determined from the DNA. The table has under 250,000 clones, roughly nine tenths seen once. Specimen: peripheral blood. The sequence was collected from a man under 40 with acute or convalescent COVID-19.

The DNA for the CDR3 is TGCACCAACGAGGCGGGAGGGCCGGCCGAGCAGTACTTC. Translating gives CTNEAGGPAEQYF. V and J are TRBV1 and TRBJ2-7; the D call TRBD2 from the table was never checked on the DNA. TRBV1 is a pseudogene locus. The CDR3 has 13 amino acids.